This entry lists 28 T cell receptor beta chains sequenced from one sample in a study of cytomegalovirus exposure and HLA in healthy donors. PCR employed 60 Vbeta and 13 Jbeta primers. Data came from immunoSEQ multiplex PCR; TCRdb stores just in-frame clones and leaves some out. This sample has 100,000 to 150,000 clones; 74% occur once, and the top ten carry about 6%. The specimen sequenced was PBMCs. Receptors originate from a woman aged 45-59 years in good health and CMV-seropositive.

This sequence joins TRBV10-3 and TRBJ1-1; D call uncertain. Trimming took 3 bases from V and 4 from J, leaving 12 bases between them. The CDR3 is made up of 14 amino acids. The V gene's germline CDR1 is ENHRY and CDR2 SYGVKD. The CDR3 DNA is TGTGCCATCAGTGACAAGGCAGGCAGCACTGAAGCTTTCTTT. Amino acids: CAISDKAGSTEAFF.

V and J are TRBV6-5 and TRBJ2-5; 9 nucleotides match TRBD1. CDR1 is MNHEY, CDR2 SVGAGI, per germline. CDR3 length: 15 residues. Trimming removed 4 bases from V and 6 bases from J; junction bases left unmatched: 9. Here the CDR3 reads CASSSSPDRGKTQYF. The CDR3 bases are TGTGCCAGCAGTTCCTCTCCAGACAGGGGGAAGACCCAGTACTTC.

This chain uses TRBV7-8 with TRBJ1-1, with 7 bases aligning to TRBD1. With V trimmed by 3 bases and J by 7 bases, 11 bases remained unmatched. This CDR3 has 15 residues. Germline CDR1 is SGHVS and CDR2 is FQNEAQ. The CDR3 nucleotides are TGTGCCAGCAGCTTCCGCCCCGGACAGGATGTTGAAGCTTTCTTT. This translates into CASSFRPGQDVEAFF.

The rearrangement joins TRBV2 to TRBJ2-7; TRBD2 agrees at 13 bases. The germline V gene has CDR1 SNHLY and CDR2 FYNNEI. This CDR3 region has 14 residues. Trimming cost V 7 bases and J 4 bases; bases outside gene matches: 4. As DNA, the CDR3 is TGTGCCAGCAAGCGACTAGCGGGGGGTTACGAGCAGTACTTC. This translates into CASKRLAGGYEQYF. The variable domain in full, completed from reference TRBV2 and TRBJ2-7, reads EPEVTQTPSHQVTQMGQEVILRCVPISNHLYFYWYRQILGQKVEFLVSFYNNEISEKSEIFDDQFSVERPDGSNFTLKIRSTKLEDSAMYFCASKRLAGGYEQYFGPGTRLTVT.

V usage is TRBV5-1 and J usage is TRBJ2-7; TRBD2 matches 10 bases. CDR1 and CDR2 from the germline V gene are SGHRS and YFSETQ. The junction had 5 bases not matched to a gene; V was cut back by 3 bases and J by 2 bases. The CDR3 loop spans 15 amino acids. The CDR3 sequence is CASSYQAGGPYEQYF. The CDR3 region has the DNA TGCGCCAGCAGCTACCAAGCGGGGGGGCCCTACGAGCAGTACTTC.

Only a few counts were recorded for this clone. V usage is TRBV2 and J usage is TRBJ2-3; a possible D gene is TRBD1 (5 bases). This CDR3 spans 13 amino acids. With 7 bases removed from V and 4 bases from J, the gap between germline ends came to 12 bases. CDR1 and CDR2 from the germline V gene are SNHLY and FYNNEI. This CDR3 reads CASTGPRADTQYF. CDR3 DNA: TGTGCCAGCACCGGCCCCAGGGCAGATACGCAGTATTTT.

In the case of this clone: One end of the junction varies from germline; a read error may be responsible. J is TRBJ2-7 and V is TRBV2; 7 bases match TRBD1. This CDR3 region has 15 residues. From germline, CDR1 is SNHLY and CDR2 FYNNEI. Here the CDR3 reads CSSNGDRALTGEQYF. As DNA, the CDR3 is TGTTCCAGCAACGGGGACAGAGCGCTGACTGGCGAGCAGTACTTC.

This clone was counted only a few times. The CDR3 region has the DNA TGTGCCAGTAGTCAGGGATATAGCAATCAGCCCCAGCATTTT. It encodes CASSQGYSNQPQHF. The chain combines TRBV19 with TRBJ1-5, with D maybe TRBD1 (5 bases). The CDR3 extends over 14 amino acids. The germline CDR1 and CDR2 sequences are LNHDA and SQIVND (reference sequence). Trimming took 5 bases from V and 0 from J, leaving 8 bases between them.

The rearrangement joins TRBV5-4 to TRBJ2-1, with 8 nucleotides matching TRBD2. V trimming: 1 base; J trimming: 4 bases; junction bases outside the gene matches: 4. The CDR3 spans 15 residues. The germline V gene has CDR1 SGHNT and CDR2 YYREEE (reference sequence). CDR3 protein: CASSLFSGVYNEQFF. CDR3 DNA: TGTGCCAGCAGCTTGTTTAGCGGGGTGTACAATGAGCAGTTCTTC. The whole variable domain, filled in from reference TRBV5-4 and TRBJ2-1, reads ETGVTQSPTHLIKTRGQQVTLRCSSQSGHNTVSWYQQALGQGPQFIFQYYREEENGRGNFPPRFSGLQFPNYSSELNVNALELDDSALYLCASSLFSGVYNEQFFGPGTRLTVL.

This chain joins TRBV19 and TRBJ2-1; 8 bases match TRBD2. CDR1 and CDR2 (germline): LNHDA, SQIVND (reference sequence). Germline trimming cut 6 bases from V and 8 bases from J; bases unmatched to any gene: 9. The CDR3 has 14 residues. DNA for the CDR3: TGTGCCAGTAGCCCGGGACTAGATAGCGATGAGCAGTTCTTC. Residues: CASSPGLDSDEQFF.

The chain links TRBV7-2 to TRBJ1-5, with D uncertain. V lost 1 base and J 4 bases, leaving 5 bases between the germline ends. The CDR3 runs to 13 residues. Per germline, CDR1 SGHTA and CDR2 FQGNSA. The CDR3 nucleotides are TGTGCCAGCAGCTTAGATTATAATCAGCCCCAGCATTTT. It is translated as CASSLDYNQPQHF.

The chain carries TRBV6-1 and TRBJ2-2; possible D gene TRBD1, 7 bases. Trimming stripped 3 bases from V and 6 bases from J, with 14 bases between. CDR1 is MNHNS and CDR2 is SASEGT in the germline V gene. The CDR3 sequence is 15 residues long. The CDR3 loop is CASSEEGQGAGELFF. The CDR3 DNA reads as TGTGCCAGCAGTGAGGAGGGGCAGGGGGCCGGGGAGCTGTTTTTT.

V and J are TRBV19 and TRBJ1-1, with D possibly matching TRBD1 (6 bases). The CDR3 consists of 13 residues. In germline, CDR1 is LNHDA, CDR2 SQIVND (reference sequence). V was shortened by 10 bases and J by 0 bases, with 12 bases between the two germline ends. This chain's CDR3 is CATRDTVNTEAFF. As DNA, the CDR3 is TGTGCCACCCGGGACACCGTGAACACTGAAGCTTTCTTT.

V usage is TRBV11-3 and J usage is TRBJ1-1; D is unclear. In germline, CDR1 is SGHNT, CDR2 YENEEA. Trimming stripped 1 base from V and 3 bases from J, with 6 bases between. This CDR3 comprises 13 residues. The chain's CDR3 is CASSLGRDTEAFF. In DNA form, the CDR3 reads TGTGCCAGCAGCTTAGGGAGAGACACTGAAGCTTTCTTT. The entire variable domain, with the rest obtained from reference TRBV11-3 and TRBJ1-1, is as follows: EAGVVQSPRYKIIEKKQPVAFWCNPISGHNTLYWYLQNLGQGPELLIRYENEEAVDDSQLPKDRFSAERLKGVDSTLKIQPAELGDSAVYLCASSLGRDTEAFFGQGTRLTVV.

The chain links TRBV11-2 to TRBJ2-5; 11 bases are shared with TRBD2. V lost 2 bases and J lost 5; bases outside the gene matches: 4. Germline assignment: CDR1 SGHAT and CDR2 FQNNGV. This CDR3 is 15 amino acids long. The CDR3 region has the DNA TGTGCCAGCAGCTTAAATAGCGGGGGGGCGGAGACCCAGTACTTC. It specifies CASSLNSGGAETQYF.

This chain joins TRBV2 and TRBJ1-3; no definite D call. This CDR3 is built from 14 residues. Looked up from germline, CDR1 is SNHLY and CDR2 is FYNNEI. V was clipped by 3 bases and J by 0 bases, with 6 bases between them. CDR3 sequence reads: CASSDISSGNTIYF. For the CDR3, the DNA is TGTGCCAGCAGTGATATCTCCTCTGGAAACACCATATATTTT.

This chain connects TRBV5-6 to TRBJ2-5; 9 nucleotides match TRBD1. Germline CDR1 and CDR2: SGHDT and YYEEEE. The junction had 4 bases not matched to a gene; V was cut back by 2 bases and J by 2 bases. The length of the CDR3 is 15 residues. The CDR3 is CASSLRGQGQETQYF. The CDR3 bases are TGTGCCAGCAGCTTAAGGGGACAGGGTCAAGAGACCCAGTACTTC. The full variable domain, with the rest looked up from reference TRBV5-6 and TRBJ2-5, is DAGVTQSPTHLIKTRGQQVTLRCSPKSGHDTVSWYQQALGQGPQFIFQYYEEEERQRGNFPDRFSGHQFPNYSSELNVNALLLGDSALYLCASSLRGQGQETQYFGPGTRLLVL.

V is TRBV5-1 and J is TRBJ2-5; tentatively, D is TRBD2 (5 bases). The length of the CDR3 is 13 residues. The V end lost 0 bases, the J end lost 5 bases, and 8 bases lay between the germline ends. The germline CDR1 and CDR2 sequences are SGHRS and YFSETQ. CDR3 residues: CASSLGPGETQYF. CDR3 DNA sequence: TGCGCCAGCAGCTTGGGTCCGGGGGAGACCCAGTACTTC.

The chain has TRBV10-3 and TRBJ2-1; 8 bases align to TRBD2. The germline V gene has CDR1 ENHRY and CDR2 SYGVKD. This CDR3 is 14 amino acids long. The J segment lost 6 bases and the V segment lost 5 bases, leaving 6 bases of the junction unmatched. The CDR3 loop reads CAISSGGSGNEQFF. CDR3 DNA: TGTGCCATCAGTTCGGGGGGGTCAGGCAATGAGCAGTTCTTC.

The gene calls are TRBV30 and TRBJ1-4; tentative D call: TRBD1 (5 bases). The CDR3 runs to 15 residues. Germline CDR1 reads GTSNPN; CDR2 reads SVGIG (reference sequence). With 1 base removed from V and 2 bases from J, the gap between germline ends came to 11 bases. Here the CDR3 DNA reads TGTGCCTGGAGTGGGCGGGGGGTTACTAATGAAAAACTGTTTTTT. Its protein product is CAWSGRGVTNEKLFF.

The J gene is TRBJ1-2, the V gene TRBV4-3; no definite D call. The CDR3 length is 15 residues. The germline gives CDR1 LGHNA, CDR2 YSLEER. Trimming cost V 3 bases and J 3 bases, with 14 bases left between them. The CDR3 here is CASSHLGRPHYGYTF. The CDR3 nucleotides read TGCGCCAGCAGCCACCTGGGCAGGCCTCACTATGGCTACACCTTC.

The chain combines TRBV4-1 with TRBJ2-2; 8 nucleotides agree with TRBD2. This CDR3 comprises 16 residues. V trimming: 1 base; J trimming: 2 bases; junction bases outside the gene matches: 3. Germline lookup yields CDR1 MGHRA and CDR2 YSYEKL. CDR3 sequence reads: CASSQAAGVNTGELFF. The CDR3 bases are TGCGCCAGCAGCCAAGCAGCGGGGGTTAACACCGGGGAGCTGTTTTTT.

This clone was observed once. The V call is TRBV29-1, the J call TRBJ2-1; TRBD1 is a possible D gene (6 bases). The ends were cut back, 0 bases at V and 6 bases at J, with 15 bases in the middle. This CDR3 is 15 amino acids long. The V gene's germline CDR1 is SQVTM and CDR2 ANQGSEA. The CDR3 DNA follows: TGCAGCGTTGAAGAGTACGACAGGCTCCTCAATGAGCAGTTCTTC. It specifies CSVEEYDRLLNEQFF.

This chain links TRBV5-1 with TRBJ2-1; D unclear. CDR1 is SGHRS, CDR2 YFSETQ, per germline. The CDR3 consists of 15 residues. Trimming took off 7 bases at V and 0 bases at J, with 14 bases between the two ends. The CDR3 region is CASRPRTSSYNEQFF. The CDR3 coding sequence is TGCGCCAGCCGCCCCCGTACGAGCTCCTACAATGAGCAGTTCTTC. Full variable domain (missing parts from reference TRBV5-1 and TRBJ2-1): KAGVTQTPRYLIKTRGQQVTLSCSPISGHRSVSWYQQTPGQGLQFLFEYFSETQRNKGNFPGRFSGRQFSNSRSEMNVSTLELGDSALYLCASRPRTSSYNEQFFGPGTRLTVL.

The CDR3 sequence: CSVGADSTGGYGYTF. The CDR3 DNA is TGCAGCGTCGGGGCAGACTCGACAGGGGGGTATGGCTACACCTTC. This chain connects TRBV29-1 to TRBJ1-2; 9 nucleotides match TRBD1. The germline CDR1 and CDR2 sequences are SQVTM and ANQGSEA. The V segment lost 6 bases and the J segment 5 bases; nucleotides outside the gene matches: 13. CDR3 length: 15 residues.

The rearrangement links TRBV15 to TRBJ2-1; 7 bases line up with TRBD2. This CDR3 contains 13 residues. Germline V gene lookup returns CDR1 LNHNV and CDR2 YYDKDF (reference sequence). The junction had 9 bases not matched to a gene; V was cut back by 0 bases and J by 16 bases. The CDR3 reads CATSRDRDGAGFF. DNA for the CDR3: TGTGCCACCAGCAGAGATAGGGACGGAGCGGGATTCTTC.

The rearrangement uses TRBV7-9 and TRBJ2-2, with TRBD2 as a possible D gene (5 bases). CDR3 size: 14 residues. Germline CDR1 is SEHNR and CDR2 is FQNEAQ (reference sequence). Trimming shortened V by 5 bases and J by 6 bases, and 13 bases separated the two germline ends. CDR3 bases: TGTGCCAGCAGCCCGAATTCGCGGGCCGGGGAGCTGTTTTTT. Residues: CASSPNSRAGELFF.

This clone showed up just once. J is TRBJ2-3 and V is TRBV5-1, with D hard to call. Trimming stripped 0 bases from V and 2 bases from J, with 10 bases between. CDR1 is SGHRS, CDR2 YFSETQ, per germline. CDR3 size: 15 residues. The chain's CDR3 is CASSLEKPVTDTQYF. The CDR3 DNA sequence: TGCGCCAGCAGCTTGGAAAAGCCGGTCACAGATACGCAGTATTTT.